The present T cell receptor beta chain was sequenced within a study of T-cell reconstitution after alpha-beta-depleted transplantation in children. Unique molecular identifiers tagged the TCRbeta library. TCRdb passed the PCR reads through MiXCR, listing each CDR3 protein once. Of approximately 250,000 distinct CDR3 sequences in the sample, around 8.9% are singletons; the top ten hold over 4.5%. This clonotype was found many times. Sample: PBMCs from the stem cell graft donor, taken from the stem cell graft. The TCR was taken from a human donor who donated a stem cell graft to a child with SCID.

The CDR3 reads CASSWGRSSDTQYF. For the CDR3, the DNA is TGTGCCAGCAGTTGGGGCAGGAGTTCAGATACGCAGTATTTT. The chain recombines TRBV12-3 or TRBV12-4 with TRBJ2-3; tentatively, D is TRBD1 (5 bases). Trimming took 4 bases from V and 4 from J, leaving 12 bases between them. This CDR3 is 14 amino acids long.